The present TCR beta chain was sequenced within a study of blood T cell repertoires in COVID-19. V trimming: 8 bases; J trimming: 1 base; junction bases outside the gene matches: 2. The CDR3 is 12 amino acids. Germline V gene lookup returns CDR1 LGHDT and CDR2 YNNKEL (reference sequence). As originally analysed: From reference gene primer amplification, estimates of nucleated cell counts were derived. Assay: immunoSEQ multiplex PCR; the TCRdb copy retains only in-frame clones and omits some. That table furnishes V, J and clone size, whereas the DNA furnished D and trimming. The data show some 96,000 clones, about 86% seen once.

The sequence was obtained from a man at least 80 years old with acute or convalescent COVID-19. The chain joins TRBV3-1 (or the pseudogene TRBV3-2) to TRBJ2-7; TRBD2 matches at 7 bases. Material for sequencing was peripheral blood. Here the CDR3 reads CASGGGSYEQYF. CDR3 DNA sequence: TGTGCCAGCGGCGGGGGTTCCTACGAGCAGTACTTC.